A selection of T cell receptor beta chains follows, all from one sample in a study of T-cell memory formation after mild COVID-19. TCRdb re-derived calls from the 5' RACE reads in MiXCR, one entry per CDR3 protein. The sample has around 340,000 distinct CDR3 sequences; over 20% are singletons. Sequenced: PBMCs or a T cell subset sorted from them (not recorded which). The receptors were gathered from an adult woman who had mild COVID-19 (a few samples of this study predate the infection). Cell type and time point are not known. CDR3s include the opening cysteine and the closing phenylalanine or tryptophan. The D gene is left open where the match is weak. Part of the rows lack a size; the others show once, few, many or a class for expanded clones.

TRBJ2-3 15 TRBV27 . many CASSLSLRVKDTQYF TGTGCCAGCAGTTTATCGCTCAGAGTTAAAGATACGCAGTATTTT
TRBJ2-1 15 TRBV24-1 TRBD1 . CATRGQGPSYNEQFF TGTGCCACGCGAGGACAGGGGCCTTCCTACAATGAGCAGTTCTTC
TRBJ1-2 16 TRBV29-1 TRBD1 . CSVDGTGGPADYGYTF TGCAGCGTTGACGGGACAGGGGGACCCGCTGACTATGGCTACACCTTC
TRBJ2-5 14 TRBV7-7 . few CASSFSRLQETQYF TGTGCTAGCAGCTTTTCCAGGTTACAAGAGACCCAGTACTTC
TRBJ1-2 15 TRBV7-9 . . CASRRARGEMEGYTF TGTGCCAGCCGAAGAGCAAGGGGGGAAATGGAGGGCTACACCTTC
TRBJ2-7 14 TRBV5-5 TRBD1 . CASSLVGQAYEQYF TGTGCCAGCAGCTTGGTGGGACAGGCGTACGAGCAGTACTTC
TRBJ2-5 13 TRBV13 . few CASSTQGRETQYF TGTGCCAGCAGCACCCAGGGGCGCGAGACCCAGTACTTC
TRBJ2-7 15 TRBV5-1 . . CASSLWGQETYEQYF TGCGCCAGCAGCTTGTGGGGCCAGGAGACCTACGAGCAGTACTTC
TRBJ1-1 14 TRBV20-1 TRBD1 . CSARGDRGNTEAFF TGCAGTGCTAGAGGGGACAGGGGGAACACTGAAGCTTTCTTT
TRBJ1-1 11 TRBV7-9 . few CASSLTPTAFF TGTGCCAGCAGCCTCACCCCCACAGCTTTCTTT
TRBJ2-1 15 TRBV12-3/TRBV12-4 TRBD2 few CASRAGTSGRFEQFF TGTGCCAGCCGAGCTGGGACTAGCGGGAGATTTGAGCAGTTCTTC
TRBJ2-3 15 TRBV29-1 . . CSVLPVEDDTDTQYF TGCAGCGTCCTTCCTGTAGAAGACGACACAGATACGCAGTATTTT
TRBJ2-3 16 TRBV18 TRBD1 . CASSPNRGTPTDTQYF TGTGCCAGCTCACCTAACAGGGGGACTCCCACAGATACGCAGTATTTT
TRBJ2-1 15 TRBV7-2 . few CASSLSGNAGNEQFF TGTGCCAGCAGCTTATCAGGAAACGCGGGCAATGAGCAGTTCTTC
TRBJ2-3 15 TRBV12-3/TRBV12-4 . . CASSLRARGGDTQYF TGTGCCAGCAGTCTCAGGGCCAGGGGGGGGGATACGCAGTATTTT
TRBJ1-2 16 TRBV20-1 . few CSASGDLWGHNYGYTF TGCAGTGCTAGCGGTGATCTGTGGGGTCACAACTATGGCTACACCTTC